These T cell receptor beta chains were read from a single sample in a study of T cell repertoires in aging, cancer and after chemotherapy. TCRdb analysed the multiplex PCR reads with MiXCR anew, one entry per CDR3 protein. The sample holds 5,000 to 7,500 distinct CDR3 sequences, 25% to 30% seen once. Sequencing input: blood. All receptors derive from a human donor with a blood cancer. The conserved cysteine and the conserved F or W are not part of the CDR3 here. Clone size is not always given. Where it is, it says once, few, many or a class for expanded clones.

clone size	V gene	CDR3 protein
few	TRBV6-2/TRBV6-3	ASSYSWGRGTPGQPQH
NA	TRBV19	ASRWAVNSNQPQH
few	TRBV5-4	ASSLRDLQGYT
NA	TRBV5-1	ASKGRAMTDTQY
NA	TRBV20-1	SARDPLYRGAF
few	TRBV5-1	ASSLANLPASNTGELF
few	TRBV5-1	ASSFNSQETQY
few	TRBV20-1	SARQTVPEKLF
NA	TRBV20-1	SARESGLFAEQY
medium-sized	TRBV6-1	ASSTGGNEKLF
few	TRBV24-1	ATSDGLDRGDEQY
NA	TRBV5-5	ASSSTVRGGYEQY
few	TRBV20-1	SESRRAYEQF
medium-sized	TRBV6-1	ASYPGPRNTGELF
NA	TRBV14	ASSQDRTSSEADTQY
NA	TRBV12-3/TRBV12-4	ASGKGQGNTEAF
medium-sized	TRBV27	ASSPSFSSYNEQF
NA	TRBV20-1	SARRSTAAEAF
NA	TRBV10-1	ASSDGWGLGTQY
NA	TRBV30	AWSVPNQETQY
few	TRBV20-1	SAAGSRNTIY
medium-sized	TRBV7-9	ASSLPLRGGSGTDTQY
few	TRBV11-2	ASSLSGRQETQY
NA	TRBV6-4	ASSEGWTTGKQF
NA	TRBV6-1	ASSEAQGDRGVQPQH
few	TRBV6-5	ASSYSIERETQY
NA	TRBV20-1	SARVPGTYETQY
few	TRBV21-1	ASSGTSGRSDTQY
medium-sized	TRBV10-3	AISGDTFYEQY
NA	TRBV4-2	ASSQGVRSGLEPDTQY
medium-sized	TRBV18	ASSPRGQGFYGYT
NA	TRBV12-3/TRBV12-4	ASSLNIQETQY
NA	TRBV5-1	ASSWDRANTEAF
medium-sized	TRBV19	ASSRTGRGYEQY
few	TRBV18	ASSPGTGQSVNTEAF
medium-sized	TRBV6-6	ASNGLAGRSYEQY
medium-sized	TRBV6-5	ASSQTLGSSGRETQY
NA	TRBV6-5	ASSYGGGGYEQY
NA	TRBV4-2	ASSHFRQSSYEQY
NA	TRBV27	ASSPIGLRDYEQY
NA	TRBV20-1	SAPLAGVTDTQY
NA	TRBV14	ASSPGVRSGNTIY
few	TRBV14	ASSHSGSLPYNEQF
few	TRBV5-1	ASSFETGPYEQY
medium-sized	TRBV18	ASSLTSGSYNEQF
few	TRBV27	ASSPSSGEKNTEAF
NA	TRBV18	ASSPAQSNTEAF
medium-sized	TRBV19	ASGTSTPSGANVLT